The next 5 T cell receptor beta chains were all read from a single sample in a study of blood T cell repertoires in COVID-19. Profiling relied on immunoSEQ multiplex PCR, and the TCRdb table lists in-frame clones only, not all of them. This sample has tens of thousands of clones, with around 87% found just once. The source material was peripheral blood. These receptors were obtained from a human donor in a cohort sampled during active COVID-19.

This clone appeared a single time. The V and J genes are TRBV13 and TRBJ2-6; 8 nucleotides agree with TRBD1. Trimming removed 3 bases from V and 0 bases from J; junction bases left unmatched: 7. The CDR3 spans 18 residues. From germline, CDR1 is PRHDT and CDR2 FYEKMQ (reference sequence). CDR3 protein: CASSLRVTGGSGANVLTF. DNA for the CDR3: TGTGCCAGCAGCTTGAGGGTAACAGGGGGCTCTGGGGCCAACGTCCTGACTTTC.

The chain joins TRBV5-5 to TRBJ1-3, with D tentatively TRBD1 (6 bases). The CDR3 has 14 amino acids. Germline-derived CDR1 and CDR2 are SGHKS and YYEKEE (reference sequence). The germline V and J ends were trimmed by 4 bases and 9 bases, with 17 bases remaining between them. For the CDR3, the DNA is TGTGCCAGCAGCCCGTGGACAGCGGTGGGCACCATATATTTT. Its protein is CASSPWTAVGTIYF.

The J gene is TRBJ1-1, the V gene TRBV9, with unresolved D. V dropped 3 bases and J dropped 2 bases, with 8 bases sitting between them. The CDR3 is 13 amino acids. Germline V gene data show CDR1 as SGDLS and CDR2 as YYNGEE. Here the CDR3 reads CASSAQQNTEAFF. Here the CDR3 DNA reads TGTGCCAGCAGCGCACAGCAAAACACTGAAGCTTTCTTT.

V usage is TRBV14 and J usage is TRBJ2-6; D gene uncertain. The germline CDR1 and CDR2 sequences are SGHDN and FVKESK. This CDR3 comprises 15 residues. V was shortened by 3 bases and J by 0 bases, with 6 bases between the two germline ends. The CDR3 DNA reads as TGTGCCAGCAGCCAGTGGCACTCTGGGGCCAACGTCCTGACTTTC. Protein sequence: CASSQWHSGANVLTF.

The DNA of the CDR3 is TGTGCCAGCAGCTTAGCCCGTTTTTTCTCTCCGGGGGTTTTGACTGAAGCTTTCTTT. This codes for CASSLARFFSPGVLTEAFF. The J gene is TRBJ1-1, the V gene TRBV11-2, with D perhaps TRBD1 (5 bases). Germline loops: CDR1 SGHAT, CDR2 FQNNGV. Trimming took 1 base from V and 5 from J, leaving 26 bases between them. CDR3 length equals 19 residues.